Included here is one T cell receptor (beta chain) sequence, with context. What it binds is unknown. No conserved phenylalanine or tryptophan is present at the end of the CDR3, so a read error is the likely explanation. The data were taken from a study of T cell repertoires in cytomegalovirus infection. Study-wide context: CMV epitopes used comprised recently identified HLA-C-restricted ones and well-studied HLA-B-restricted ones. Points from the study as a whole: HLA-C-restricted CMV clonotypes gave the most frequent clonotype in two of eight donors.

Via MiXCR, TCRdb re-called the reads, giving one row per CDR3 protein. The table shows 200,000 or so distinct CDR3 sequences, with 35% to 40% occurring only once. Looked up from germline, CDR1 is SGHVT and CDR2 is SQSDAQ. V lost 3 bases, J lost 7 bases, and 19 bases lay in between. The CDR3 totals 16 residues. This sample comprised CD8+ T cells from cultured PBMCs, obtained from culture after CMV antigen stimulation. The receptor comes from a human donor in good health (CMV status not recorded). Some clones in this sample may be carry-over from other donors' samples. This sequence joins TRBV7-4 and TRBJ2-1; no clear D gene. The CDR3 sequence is CASSLLGISTENEQFY. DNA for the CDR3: TGTGCCAGCAGCTTGTTGGGAATATCCACCGAGAATGAGCAGTTCTAC.